One sample yielded the 20 T cell receptor beta chains listed below, sequenced in a study of response to subunit inactivated influenza vaccine. TCRdb analysed the RT-PCR reads with MiXCR anew, one entry per CDR3 protein. This table holds some 640,000 distinct CDR3 sequences, approximately 15% found once. The sequenced sample was PBMCs from blood, obtained roughly 15 days before vaccination. These receptors all stem from a man between 45 and 60 years old who received an inactivated influenza vaccine.

This clonotype has a handful of counts. The J gene is TRBJ2-7, the V gene TRBV10-3; 10 positions match TRBD1. Germline V gene data show CDR1 as ENHRY and CDR2 as SYGVKD. The CDR3 has 15 amino acids. The V segment lost 0 bases and the J segment 5 bases; nucleotides outside the gene matches: 4. Written as DNA, the CDR3 is TGTGCCATCAGTGAGTCGACAGGGGGCTTCGACGAGCAGTACTTC. Its protein product is CAISESTGGFDEQYF.

This clonotype has a handful of counts. The chain employs TRBV9 and TRBJ2-3, with TRBD1 matching 7 bases. With V trimmed by 0 bases and J by 1 base, 2 bases remained unmatched. The CDR3 consists of 15 residues. Germline lookup yields CDR1 SGDLS and CDR2 YYNGEE. This CDR3 reads CASSVEGARTDTQYF. The CDR3 DNA reads TGTGCCAGCAGCGTAGAGGGGGCACGCACAGATACGCAGTATTTT.

This clonotype was counted a few times. V and J are TRBV7-6 and TRBJ2-7; 9 nucleotides agree with TRBD2. CDR1 and CDR2 from the germline V gene are SGHVS and FNYEAQ. V dropped 2 bases and J dropped 0; count of bases not matched to a gene: 5. The CDR3 consists of 16 residues. The CDR3: CASSLRLAGPSYEQYF. CDR3 DNA: TGTGCCAGCAGCTTAAGGCTAGCGGGGCCCTCCTACGAGCAGTACTTC.

The chain joins TRBV6-2 or TRBV6-3 to TRBJ2-7; 8 positions agree with TRBD1. The junction had 9 bases not matched to a gene; V was cut back by 5 bases and J by 6 bases. This CDR3 has 14 residues. Germline lookup yields CDR1 MNHEY and CDR2 SVGEGT. The CDR3, as DNA: TGTGCCAGCAGTCGGACAGGGATGGGTGTCGAGCAGTACTTC. Translation: CASSRTGMGVEQYF.

The genes are TRBV6-1 and TRBJ2-2, with 11 bases that match TRBD2. The CDR3 totals 15 residues. The V and J ends lost 7 bases and 1 base, in that order; junction bases with no gene match: 2. Germline V gene sequence: CDR1 MNHNS, CDR2 SASEGT. Written as DNA, the CDR3 is TGTGCCAGCAAAGGACTAGCGGGGAACACCGGGGAGCTGTTTTTT. It yields the protein CASKGLAGNTGELFF.

The CDR3 loop reads CARQSGGLDNEQFF. The CDR3 DNA reads as TGTGCCAGACAGAGCGGGGGGCTCGATAATGAGCAGTTCTTC. The chain employs TRBV27 and TRBJ2-1, with 9 bases identical to TRBD2. V was pared by 9 bases and J by 7 bases, with 10 bases of the junction left unmatched. Germline loops: CDR1 MNHEY, CDR2 SMNVEV (reference sequence). This CDR3 spans 14 amino acids.

This sequence joins TRBV6-2 or TRBV6-3 and TRBJ2-7; TRBD2 might be the D (5 bases). The V gene lost 10 bases and the J gene lost 2 bases, with 12 bases spanning the gap. The CDR3 extends over 12 amino acids. The germline V gene encodes CDR1 MNHEY and CDR2 SVGEGT. In nucleotides, the CDR3 is TGTGCCACAGAGGGTGTAGCCTACGAGCAGTACTTC. It codes for CATEGVAYEQYF.

This clonotype was picked up many times. This rearrangement joins TRBV19 to TRBJ1-1, with D hard to call. The ends were cut back, 7 bases at V and 6 bases at J, with 9 bases in the middle. The CDR3 loop spans 11 amino acids. Germline assignment: CDR1 LNHDA and CDR2 SQIVND (reference sequence). CDR3 sequence reads: CASTGGAEAFF. The CDR3 DNA reads as TGTGCCAGTACCGGCGGGGCTGAAGCTTTCTTT.

The rearrangement links TRBV4-3 to TRBJ2-4, with 9 positions matching TRBD1. V lost 4 bases and J lost 0; bases outside the gene matches: 16. The germline CDR1 and CDR2 sequences are LGHNA and YSLEER. The CDR3 covers 20 residues. CDR3 region: CASSPDSGTGSSLAKNIQYF. The CDR3 nucleotides read TGCGCCAGCAGCCCAGACTCCGGGACAGGGTCCTCACTAGCCAAAAACATTCAGTACTTC.

V gene TRBV7-9 combines with J gene TRBJ1-1; D unresolved. The CDR3 has 15 amino acids. Trimming cost V 3 bases and J 1 base, with 12 bases left between them. Germline V lookup: CDR1 SEHNR, CDR2 FQNEAQ (reference sequence). The CDR3 sequence is CASSLTRDENTEAFF. The DNA for the CDR3 is TGTGCCAGCAGCTTGACAAGGGATGAGAACACTGAAGCTTTCTTT.

The rearrangement links TRBV12-3 or TRBV12-4 to TRBJ2-7; D could derive from TRBD1 or TRBD2 (5 bases each). Trimming left V 3 bases short and J 5 bases short, with 17 bases between. The CDR3 has 15 amino acids. The CDR3 loop is CASSFRLGANNEQYF. As DNA, the CDR3 is TGTGCCAGCAGTTTTCGACTCGGGGCAAACAACGAGCAGTACTTC.

The V gene is TRBV6-2 or TRBV6-3, the J gene TRBJ2-1; possibly TRBD2 for D (6 bases). Trimming stripped 6 bases from V and 2 bases from J, with 11 bases between. This CDR3 has 14 residues. Looked up from germline, CDR1 is MNHEY and CDR2 is SVGEGT. The CDR3 sequence: CASSSTSPYNEQFF. Here the CDR3 DNA reads TGTGCCAGCAGCTCAACTAGCCCCTACAATGAGCAGTTCTTC.

The chain uses TRBV29-1 and TRBJ1-4, with no clear D. CDR1 and CDR2 (germline): SQVTM, ANQGSEA. This CDR3 comprises 13 residues. V lost 5 bases to trimming and J lost 5 bases, with 12 bases between them. The CDR3 spells CSVRVNTNEKLFF. For the CDR3, the DNA is TGCAGCGTTCGCGTAAATACGAATGAAAAACTGTTTTTT.

V usage is TRBV20-1 and J usage is TRBJ2-7; D not certain. The germline V gene has CDR1 DFQATT and CDR2 SNEGSKA (reference sequence). Deletions cut 0 bases from V and 4 bases from J, with 16 bases between. The CDR3 extends over 15 amino acids. The CDR3 DNA reads as TGCAGTGCTAGAGACTTTGGCGGACCTCCTTACGAGCAGTACTTC. It encodes CSARDFGGPPYEQYF.

V usage is TRBV20-1 and J usage is TRBJ2-7; D gene uncertain. CDR1 and CDR2 (germline): DFQATT, SNEGSKA (reference sequence). The V gene lost 0 bases and the J gene lost 2 bases, with 11 bases spanning the gap. CDR3 length: 14 amino acids. The CDR3 loop reads CSARDVGRTYEQYF. The CDR3 region has the DNA TGCAGTGCTAGAGATGTAGGTCGAACCTACGAGCAGTACTTC.

This clonotype was picked up a small number of times. The CDR3 reads CSVLRDYEQYF. The CDR3 DNA is TGCAGCGTTCTGCGGGACTACGAGCAGTACTTC. The genes are TRBV29-1 and TRBJ2-7; a possible D gene is TRBD2 (6 bases). Germline V gene data show CDR1 as SQVTM and CDR2 as ANQGSEA. V lost 5 bases and J lost 3, with 8 bases in between. CDR3 length: 11 amino acids.

J is TRBJ2-5 and V is TRBV5-1, with 14 bases lining up with TRBD2. In germline, CDR1 is SGHRS, CDR2 YFSETQ. CDR3 length: 15 residues. The junction had 2 bases not matched to a gene; V was cut back by 3 bases and J by 4 bases. CDR3 nucleotide sequence: TGCGCCAGCAGCTGGACTAGCGGGGGGACAGAGACCCAGTACTTC. Protein: CASSWTSGGTETQYF.

DNA of the CDR3: TGTGCCACCAGTGACGCGACGACTAGCGGGATAGAGAAGAGCTCCTACAATGAGCAGTTCTTC. Translating it yields CATSDATTSGIEKSSYNEQFF. The V call is TRBV24-1, the J call TRBJ2-1, with TRBD2 identical over 11 bases. Per the germline V gene, CDR1 is KGHDR and CDR2 is SFDVKD. V lost 4 bases and J lost 0; bases outside the gene matches: 16. The CDR3 length is 21 residues.

In its sample, this clonotype was seen a few times. The genes are TRBV5-5 and TRBJ2-7; 7 positions agree with TRBD1. The CDR3 is 15 residues long. V gave up 1 base and J gave up 2 bases; unmatched junction bases: 6. Germline V CDR1 and CDR2: SGHKS, YYEKEE (reference sequence). The CDR3 DNA sequence: TGTGCCAGCAGCTTGATACAGGGGCCGACCTACGAGCAGTACTTC. Protein: CASSLIQGPTYEQYF.

Turning to this clonotype: One end of the junction is discordant with germline, which a read error may explain. This chain uses TRBV5-6 with TRBJ2-1; 14 bases line up with TRBD2. CDR3 length: 18 residues. Germline-derived CDR1 and CDR2 are SGHDT and YYEEEE. The CDR3 loop is CAISSRLAGGIPYNEQFF. The CDR3 coding sequence is TGTGCCATCAGCTCTAGACTAGCGGGGGGGATTCCCTACAATGAGCAGTTCTTC.